The subject of this entry is one TCR beta chain. What this receptor recognizes is not known. No base qualities exist here, and no much larger clone lies one base off it. This sample is drawn from a study of T cell changes during pregnancy in multiple sclerosis (dated by TCRdb to the late 2010s). Turning to the overall study: In women with multiple sclerosis, the researchers looked at how the T cell repertoire shifted as pregnancy progressed.

From V the trimming removes 2 bases and from J it removes 4 bases, while the gene matches leave 5 bases of the junction unaccounted for. The germline V gene specifies MRHNA as CDR1 and SNTAGT as CDR2. There are 16 amino acids in the CDR3, from cysteine to phenylalanine inclusive. Only the CDR3 DNA is retained, 48 bases long and in frame from the first base. The method behind the library was the immunoSEQ multiplex PCR assay. Entries here come from immuneACCESS through TCRdb and include only in-frame sequences with V and J called. Some clones fail to appear in such tables; in the studies checked, an unresolved V gene covers under half of the shortfall, and the cause of the remainder is unknown. For this sample the table gives some 30,000 clones, of which about nine tenths were detected only once. In total, the top ten clones hold around 4% of the sample.

The source material was CD8+ T cells from peripheral blood mononuclear cells, sampled in the second trimester of pregnancy. The chain uses TRBV6-4 and TRBJ2-1; TRBD2 lines up with 10 middle nucleotides. The source of this sequence is a female donor with multiple sclerosis, enrolled in a pregnancy study. The CDR3 region reads CASSDASGRGYNEQFF. The nucleotides read TGTGCCAGCAGTGACGCGAGCGGGAGGGGTTACAATGAGCAGTTCTTC.